This record concerns one TCR beta chain sequence. Its binding antigen is unknown. The sample holds no much larger clone one base away, and base qualities are not on file. The record originates from a study of blood T cell repertoires in COVID-19 (dated by TCRdb to the early 2020s). Study-wide context: Collaborator samples came from the United States, Italy and Spain and covered acute and convalescent phases of COVID-19. The material from the prospective study consisted of cDNA or gDNA derived from T cells, B-cell-depleted T cells, or PBMCs. The samples were drawn from two sources: the first 160 participants of the ongoing ImmuneRACE study, and fewer than 1,500 subjects contributed by 6 global collaborators. The dataset comprised deeply sampled blood TCRbeta repertoires from subjects exposed to, actively infected with, or recovered from COVID-19. Where available, HLA class I and class II types were obtained from metadata supplied by the sample provider rather than from assay-based typing. A freely available public database, intended as a resource for researchers studying the immune response to SARS-CoV-2, is where the repertoires were released. A de-identified subject ID, COVID-19 status, age in years and sex were almost always included in the sample metadata. General findings and caveats noted by the study authors: How much clinical and demographic metadata was included differed by source and by participant, and the metadata was provided uncurated.

Each collaborating institution followed its own protocols to collect whole blood in K2EDTA tubes. For TCRbeta analysis, collaborators shipped samples in one of three forms: frozen whole blood, isolated PBMCs, or DNA extracted from either of those sample types. TCRbeta CDR3 regions were amplified from genomic DNA by means of the immunoSEQ Assay, a bias-controlled multiplex PCR. In the source study's methods: Within the assay, amplification of reference gene primers was used to estimate how many nucleated cells each sample contained. Sequence reads were collapsed and filtered to measure the absolute abundance of every unique TCRbeta CDR3 rearrangement. For each sample, productive Simpson clonality was calculated as the square root of Simpson's diversity index across productive rearrangements. TCRdb stores this immuneACCESS table with in-frame sequences only. Part of the clones is absent; in the studies checked, under half of the shortfall reflects unresolved V genes, and no reason is known for the rest. D and trimming were read from the DNA, whereas the V and J calls and clone size are those reported in that table. Counted in this sample were about 36,000 clones; about 83% of them appeared once. The ten largest make up about 2.1% of the sample.

Sequencing input: peripheral blood. The receptor's source is a man between 60 and 70 years old with active COVID-19.

The bases read TGTGCCAGCAGTGAAGCAGGCGGATACACTGAAGCTTTCTTT. Protein translation: CASSEAGGYTEAFF. The sequence is built from TRBV6-1 and TRBJ1-1; no confident D gene assignment can be made. Counted from cysteine to phenylalanine, this CDR3 has 14 amino acids. The CDR3 DNA has 42 bases and is translated from base 1. CDR1 MNHNS and CDR2 SASEGT are derived from the germline V gene. V and J are truncated by 0 bases and 3 bases respectively, leaving an intervening sequence of 8 bases.